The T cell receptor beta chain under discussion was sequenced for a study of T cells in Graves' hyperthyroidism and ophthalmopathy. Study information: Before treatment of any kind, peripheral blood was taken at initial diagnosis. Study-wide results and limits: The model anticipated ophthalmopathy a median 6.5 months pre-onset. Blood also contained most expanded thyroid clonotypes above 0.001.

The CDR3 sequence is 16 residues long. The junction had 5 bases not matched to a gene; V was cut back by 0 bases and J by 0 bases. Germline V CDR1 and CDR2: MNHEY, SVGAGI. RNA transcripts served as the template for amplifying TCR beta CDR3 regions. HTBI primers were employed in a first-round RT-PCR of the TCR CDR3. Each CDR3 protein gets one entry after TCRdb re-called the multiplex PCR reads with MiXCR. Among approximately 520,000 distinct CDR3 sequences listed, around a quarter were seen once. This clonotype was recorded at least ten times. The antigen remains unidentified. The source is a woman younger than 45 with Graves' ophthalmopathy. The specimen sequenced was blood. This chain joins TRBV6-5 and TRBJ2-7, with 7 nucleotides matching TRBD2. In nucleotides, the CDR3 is TGTGCCAGCAGTTACTCGGACGGGGGGAGCTCCTACGAGCAGTACTTC. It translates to CASSYSDGGSSYEQYF.